One sample yielded the 3 T cell receptor beta chains listed below, sequenced in a study of blood T cell repertoires in COVID-19. Produced via immunoSEQ multiplex PCR; TCRdb's table is partial and in-frame only. The profile covers roughly 190,000 clones, with more than 80% appearing a single time and about 10% taken by the ten largest. The material sequenced was peripheral blood. These receptors originate from a woman in her forties with COVID-19, enrolled during active disease.

J is TRBJ2-1 and V is TRBV5-1; 9 nucleotides align to TRBD2. V lost 7 bases, J lost 5 bases, and 4 bases stayed unmatched. This CDR3 comprises 13 residues. Germline CDR1 is SGHRS and CDR2 is YFSETQ. CDR3 region: CASGTSRNNEQFF. In DNA form, the CDR3 reads TGCGCCAGCGGGACTAGCCGGAACAATGAGCAGTTCTTC.

V gene TRBV5-1 combines with J gene TRBJ1-1, with TRBD1 matching 8 bases. The CDR3 spans 17 residues. V lost 4 bases to trimming and J lost 7 bases; unmatched junction nucleotides: 18. Germline CDR1 and CDR2: SGHRS and YFSETQ. Here the CDR3 reads CASSTASRGLPDFEAFF. In nucleotides, the CDR3 is TGCGCCAGCAGCACGGCCAGCAGGGGGCTACCCGATTTTGAAGCTTTCTTT.

V usage is TRBV7-3 and J usage is TRBJ2-5, with 8 bases identical to TRBD1. The germline V gene encodes CDR1 SGHTA and CDR2 FQGTGA. The CDR3 extends over 14 amino acids. The J segment lost 4 bases and the V segment lost 5 bases, leaving 6 bases of the junction unmatched. The CDR3 coding sequence is TGTGCCAGCAGCGTCGCAGGACAGGGAGAGACCCAGTACTTC. Translating it yields CASSVAGQGETQYF. The whole variable domain, filled in from reference TRBV7-3 and TRBJ2-5, reads GAGVSQTPSNKVTEKGKYVELRCDPISGHTALYWYRQSLGQGPEFLIYFQGTGAADDSGLPNDRFFAVRPEGSVSTLKIQRTERGDSAVYLCASSVAGQGETQYFGPGTRLLVL.